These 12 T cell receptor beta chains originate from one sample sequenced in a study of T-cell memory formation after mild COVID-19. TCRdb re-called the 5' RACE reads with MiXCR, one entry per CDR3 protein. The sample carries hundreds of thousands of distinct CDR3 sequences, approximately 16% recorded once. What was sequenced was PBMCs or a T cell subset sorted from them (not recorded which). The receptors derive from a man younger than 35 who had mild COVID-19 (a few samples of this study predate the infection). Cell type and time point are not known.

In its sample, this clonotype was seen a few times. The CDR3 nucleotides read TGCAGTGCTAGAGATCCTTCTCGGGGTTCGGACTATGGCTACACCTTC. As protein: CSARDPSRGSDYGYTF. The genes are TRBV20-1 and TRBJ1-2; D unclear. Germline assignment: CDR1 DFQATT and CDR2 SNEGSKA (reference sequence). The V end was cut by 0 bases, the J end by 3 bases, with 17 bases between. The CDR3 has 16 amino acids.

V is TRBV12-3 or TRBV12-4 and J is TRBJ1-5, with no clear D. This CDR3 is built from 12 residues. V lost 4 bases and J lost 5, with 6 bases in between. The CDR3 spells CASSYLYQPQHF. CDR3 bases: TGTGCCAGCAGTTACCTTTATCAGCCCCAGCATTTT.

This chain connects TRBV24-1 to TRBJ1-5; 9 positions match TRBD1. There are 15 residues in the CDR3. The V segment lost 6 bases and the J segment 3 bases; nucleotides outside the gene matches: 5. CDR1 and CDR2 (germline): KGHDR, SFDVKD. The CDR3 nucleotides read TGTGCCACCAGTCCGGGACAGGGAGTCAATCAGCCCCAGCATTTT. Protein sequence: CATSPGQGVNQPQHF.

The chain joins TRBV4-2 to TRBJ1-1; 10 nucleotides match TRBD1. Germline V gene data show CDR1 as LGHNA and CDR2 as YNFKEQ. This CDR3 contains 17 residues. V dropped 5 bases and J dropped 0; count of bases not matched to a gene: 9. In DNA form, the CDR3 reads TGTGCCAGCAGCACTGCCCCGGGACAGGGGATGAACACTGAAGCTTTCTTT. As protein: CASSTAPGQGMNTEAFF.

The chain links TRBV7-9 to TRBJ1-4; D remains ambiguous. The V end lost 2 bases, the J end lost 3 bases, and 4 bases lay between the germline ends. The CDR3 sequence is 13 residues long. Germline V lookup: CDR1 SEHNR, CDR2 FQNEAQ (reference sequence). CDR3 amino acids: CASSLFSNEKLFF. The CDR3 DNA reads TGTGCCAGCAGCTTATTCTCTAATGAAAAACTGTTTTTT.

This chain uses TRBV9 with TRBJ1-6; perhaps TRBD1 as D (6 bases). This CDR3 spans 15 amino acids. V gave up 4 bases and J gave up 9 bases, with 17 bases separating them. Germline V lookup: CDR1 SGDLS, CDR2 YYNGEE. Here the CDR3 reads CASSRQERRGSPLHF. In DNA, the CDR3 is TGTGCCAGCAGCCGACAGGAGCGTCGGGGTTCACCCCTCCACTTT.

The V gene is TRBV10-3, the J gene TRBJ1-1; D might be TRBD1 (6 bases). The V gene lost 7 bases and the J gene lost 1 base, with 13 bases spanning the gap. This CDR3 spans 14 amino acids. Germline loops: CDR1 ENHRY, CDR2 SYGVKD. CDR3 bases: TGTGCCATCACAGGGGAAAGTAGGAACACTGAAGCTTTCTTT. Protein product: CAITGESRNTEAFF.

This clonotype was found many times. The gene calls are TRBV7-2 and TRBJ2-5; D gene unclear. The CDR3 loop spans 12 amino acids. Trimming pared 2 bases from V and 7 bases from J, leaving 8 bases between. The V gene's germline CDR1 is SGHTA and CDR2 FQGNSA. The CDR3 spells CASSLLRGTQYF. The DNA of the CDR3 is TGTGCCAGCAGCTTATTACGAGGGACCCAGTACTTC. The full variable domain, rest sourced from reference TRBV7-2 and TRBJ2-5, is GAGVSQSPSNKVTEKGKDVELRCDPISGHTALYWYRQSLGQGLEFLIYFQGNSAPDKSGLPSDRFSAERTGGSVSTLTIQRTQQEDSAVYLCASSLLRGTQYFGPGTRLLVL.

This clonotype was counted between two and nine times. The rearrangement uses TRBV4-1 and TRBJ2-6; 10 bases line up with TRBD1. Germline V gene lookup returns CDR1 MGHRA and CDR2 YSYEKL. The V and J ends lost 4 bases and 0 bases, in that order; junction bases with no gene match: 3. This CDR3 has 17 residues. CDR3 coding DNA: TGCGCCAGCAGCCCGGACAGGGGGTACTCTGGGGCCAACGTCCTGACTTTC. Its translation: CASSPDRGYSGANVLTF.

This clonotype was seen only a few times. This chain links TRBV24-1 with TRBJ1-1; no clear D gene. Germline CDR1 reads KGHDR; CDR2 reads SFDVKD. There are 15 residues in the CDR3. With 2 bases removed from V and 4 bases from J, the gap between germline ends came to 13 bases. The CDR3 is CATSDSGPSGTEAFF. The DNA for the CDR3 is TGTGCCACCAGTGATTCCGGCCCTAGCGGCACTGAAGCTTTCTTT.

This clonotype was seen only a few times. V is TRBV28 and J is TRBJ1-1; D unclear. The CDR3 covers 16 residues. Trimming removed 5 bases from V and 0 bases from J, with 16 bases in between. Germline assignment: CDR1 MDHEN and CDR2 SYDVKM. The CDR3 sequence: CASSPYSGQMNTEAFF. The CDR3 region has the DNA TGTGCCAGCAGTCCCTACTCTGGGCAGATGAACACTGAAGCTTTCTTT.

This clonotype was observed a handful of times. In nucleotides, the CDR3 is TGTGCCAGCAGTTTAACGGGGGACGGGGGACGCGAGCAGTACGTC. The encoded protein is CASSLTGDGGREQYV. J is TRBJ2-7 and V is TRBV27; D is perhaps TRBD2 (6 bases). Germline CDR1 is MNHEY and CDR2 is SMNVEV (reference sequence). V shed 2 bases and J shed 6 bases, with 17 bases lying between them. The CDR3 has 15 residues.